This T cell receptor beta chain was recorded in a study of low-dose radiotherapy and immunotherapy resistance in tumors. For the study at large: Each fraction for Cohort 1 was 0.5 Gy, given every 2 weeks, and the total came to 6.5 Gy.

CDR3 length equals 15 residues. The junction had 5 bases not matched to a gene; V was cut back by 4 bases and J by 4 bases. CDR1 and CDR2 (germline): LNHDA, SQIVND (reference sequence). TRAV- and TRBV-specific primers were used for first-strand cDNA, which covered alpha and beta chains. Amplification, which lasted around 18 PCR cycles, used a constant-region primer and V-primer adapter to amplify TCRs. Following isolation, mRNA was amplified via in vitro transcription. Each CDR3 protein is one row after TCRdb ran MiXCR on the reads. This sample has under 95,000 distinct CDR3 sequences, with about 18% found just once. Time point: before trial treatment. This clonotype occurred many times.

This TCR was sampled from a male donor with prostate cancer. This sample comprised PBMCs, obtained before treatment. The gene calls are TRBV19 and TRBJ1-5; TRBD1 matches 9 bases. The DNA of the CDR3 is TGTGCCAGTAGTAAGGAGGACAGGGGAAATCAGCCCCAGCATTTT. This encodes CASSKEDRGNQPQHF.